This TCR beta chain was sequenced in a study of control samples from healthy donors and cancer patients. This table comes from immunoSEQ multiplex PCR, and its TCRdb copy is limited to in-frame clones, with some not included. The profile shows some 100,000 clones, over 60% of them singletons. Trimming removed 5 bases at V and 4 bases at J, with 20 bases between. The CDR3 is 16 amino acids. Germline V CDR1 and CDR2: SEHNR, FQNEAQ (reference sequence). The receptor's source is a woman aged 25 to 39 in good health. The chain carries TRBV7-9 and TRBJ1-1, with D maybe TRBD1 (6 bases). Sequencing was done on a sample of blood. CDR3 sequence: CASSHRPGEEGTEAFF. In DNA, the CDR3 is TGTGCCAGCAGCCACAGACCAGGGGAGGAAGGCACTGAAGCTTTCTTT.